The present TCR beta chain was sequenced within a study of T cell changes during pregnancy in multiple sclerosis. Sequenced by immunoSEQ multiplex PCR; TCRdb stores in-frame clones only, minus some. The table lists about 18,000 clones, approximately 90% of them singletons. The CDR3 loop spans 14 amino acids. V was trimmed by 4 bases and J by 7 bases, leaving 16 bases between them. The germline CDR1 and CDR2 sequences are MNHNS and SASEGT. Sequencing used CD4+ T cells from peripheral blood mononuclear cells, obtained in the first trimester of pregnancy. The chain couples TRBV6-1 to TRBJ1-2; D perhaps matches TRBD1 (5 bases). The clonotype comes from a female donor in good health, enrolled as a control in a pregnancy study. The CDR3 DNA reads as TGTGCCAGCAGTGGGACCTTGGACACGAGTGGCTACACCTTC. The encoded protein is CASSGTLDTSGYTF.